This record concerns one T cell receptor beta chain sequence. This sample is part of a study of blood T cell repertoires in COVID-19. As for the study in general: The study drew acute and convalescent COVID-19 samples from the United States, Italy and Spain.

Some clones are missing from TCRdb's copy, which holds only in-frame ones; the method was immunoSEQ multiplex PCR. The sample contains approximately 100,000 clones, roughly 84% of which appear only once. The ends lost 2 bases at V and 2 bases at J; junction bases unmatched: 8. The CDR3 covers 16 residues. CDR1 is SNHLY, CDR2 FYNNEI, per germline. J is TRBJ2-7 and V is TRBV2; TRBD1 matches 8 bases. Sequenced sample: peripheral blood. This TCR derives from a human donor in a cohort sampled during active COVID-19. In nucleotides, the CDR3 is TGTGCCAGCAGTGAAATCCCCAGGGGGCTTACCTACGAGCAGTACTTC. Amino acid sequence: CASSEIPRGLTYEQYF. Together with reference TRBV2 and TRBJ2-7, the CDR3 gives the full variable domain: EPEVTQTPSHQVTQMGQEVILRCVPISNHLYFYWYRQILGQKVEFLVSFYNNEISEKSEIFDDQFSVERPDGSNFTLKIRSTKLEDSAMYFCASSEIPRGLTYEQYFGPGTRLTVT.